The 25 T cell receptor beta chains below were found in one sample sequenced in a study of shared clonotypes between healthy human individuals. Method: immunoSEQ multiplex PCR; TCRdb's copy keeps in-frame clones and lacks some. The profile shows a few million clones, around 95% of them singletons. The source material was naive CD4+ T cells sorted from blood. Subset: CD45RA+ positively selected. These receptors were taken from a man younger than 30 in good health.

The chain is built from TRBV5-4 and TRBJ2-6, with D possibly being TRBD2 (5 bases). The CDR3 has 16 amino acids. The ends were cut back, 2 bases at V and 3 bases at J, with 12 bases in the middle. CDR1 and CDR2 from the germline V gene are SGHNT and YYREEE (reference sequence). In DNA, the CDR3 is TGTGCCAGCAGCTTAACGGGGTCAGGTGGGGCCAACGTCCTGACTTTC. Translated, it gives CASSLTGSGGANVLTF.

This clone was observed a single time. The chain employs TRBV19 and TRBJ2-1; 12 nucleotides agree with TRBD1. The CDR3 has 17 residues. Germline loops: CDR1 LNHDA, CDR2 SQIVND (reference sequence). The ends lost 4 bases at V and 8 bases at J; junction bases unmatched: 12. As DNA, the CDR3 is TGTGCCAGTAGTACCGGAACCGGGACAGGGGGCGTCTATGAGCAGTTCTTC. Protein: CASSTGTGTGGVYEQFF. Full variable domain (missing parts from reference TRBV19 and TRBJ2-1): DGGITQSPKYLFRKEGQNVTLSCEQNLNHDAMYWYRQDPGQGLRLIYYSQIVNDFQKGDIAEGYSVSREKKESFPLTVTSAQKNPTAFYLCASSTGTGTGGVYEQFFGPGTRLTVL.

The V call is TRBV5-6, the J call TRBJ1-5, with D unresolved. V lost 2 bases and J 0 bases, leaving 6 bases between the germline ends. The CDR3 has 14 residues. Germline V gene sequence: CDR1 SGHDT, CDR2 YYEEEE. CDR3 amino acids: CASSFGSSNQPQHF. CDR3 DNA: TGTGCCAGCAGCTTTGGCAGTAGCAATCAGCCCCAGCATTTT.

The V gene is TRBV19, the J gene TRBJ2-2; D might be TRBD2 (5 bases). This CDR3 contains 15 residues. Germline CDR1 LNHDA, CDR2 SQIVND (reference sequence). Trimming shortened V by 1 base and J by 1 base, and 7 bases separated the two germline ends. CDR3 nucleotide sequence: TGTGCCAGTAGTATAGGCGGGTGGAACACCGGGGAGCTGTTTTTT. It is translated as CASSIGGWNTGELFF.

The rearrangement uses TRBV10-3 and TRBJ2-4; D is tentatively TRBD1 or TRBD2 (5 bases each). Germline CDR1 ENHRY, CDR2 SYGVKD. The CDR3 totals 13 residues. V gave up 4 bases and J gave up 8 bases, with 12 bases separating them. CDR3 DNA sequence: TGTGCCATCAGTGGGGACCGGGGAGACATTCAGTACTTC. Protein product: CAISGDRGDIQYF.

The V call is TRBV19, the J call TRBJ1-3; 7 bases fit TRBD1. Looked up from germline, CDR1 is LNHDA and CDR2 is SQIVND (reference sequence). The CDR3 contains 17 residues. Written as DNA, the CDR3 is TGTGCAACAAAGGGCGGGGACAGAGGCTTCTCTGGAAACACCATATATTTT. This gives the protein CATKGGDRGFSGNTIYF.

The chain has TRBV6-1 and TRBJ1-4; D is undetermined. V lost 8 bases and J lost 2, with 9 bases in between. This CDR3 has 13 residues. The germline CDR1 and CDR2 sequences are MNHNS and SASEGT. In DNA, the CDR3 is TGTGCCAGCGGGTCTGGGACTAATGAAAAACTGTTTTTT. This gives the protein CASGSGTNEKLFF.

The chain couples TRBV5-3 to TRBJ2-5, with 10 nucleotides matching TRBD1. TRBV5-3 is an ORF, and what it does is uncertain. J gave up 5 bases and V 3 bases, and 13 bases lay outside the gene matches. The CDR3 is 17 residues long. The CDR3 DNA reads TGTGCCAGAAGCTCTCCGGGACAGGGGTTGATATTGGAGACCCAGTACTTC. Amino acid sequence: CARSSPGQGLILETQYF.

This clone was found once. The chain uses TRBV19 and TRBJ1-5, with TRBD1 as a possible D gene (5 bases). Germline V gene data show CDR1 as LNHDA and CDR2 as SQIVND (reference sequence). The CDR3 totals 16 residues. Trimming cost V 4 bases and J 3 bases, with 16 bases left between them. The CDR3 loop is CASSTNTRQYNQPQHF. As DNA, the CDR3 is TGTGCCAGTAGTACCAATACGCGACAGTACAATCAGCCCCAGCATTTT.

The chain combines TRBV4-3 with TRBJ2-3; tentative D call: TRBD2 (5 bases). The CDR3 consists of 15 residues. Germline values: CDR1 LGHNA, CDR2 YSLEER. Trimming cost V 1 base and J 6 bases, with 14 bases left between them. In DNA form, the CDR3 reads TGCGCCAGCAGCCAAGGGCCAACTAGGTCCGATACGCAGTATTTT. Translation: CASSQGPTRSDTQYF.

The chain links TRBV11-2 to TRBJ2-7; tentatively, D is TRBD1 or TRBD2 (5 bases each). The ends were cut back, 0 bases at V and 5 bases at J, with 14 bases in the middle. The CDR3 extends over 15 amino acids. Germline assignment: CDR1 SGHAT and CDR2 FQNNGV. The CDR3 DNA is TGTGCCAGCAGCTTAGATTGGGGGAGACAGAACGAGCAGTACTTC. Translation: CASSLDWGRQNEQYF.

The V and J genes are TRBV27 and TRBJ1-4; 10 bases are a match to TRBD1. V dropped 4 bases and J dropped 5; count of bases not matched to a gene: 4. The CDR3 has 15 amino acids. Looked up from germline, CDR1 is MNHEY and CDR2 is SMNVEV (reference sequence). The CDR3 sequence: CASSSDRGRNEKLFF. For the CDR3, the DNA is TGTGCCAGCAGTTCAGACAGGGGGCGAAATGAAAAACTGTTTTTT.

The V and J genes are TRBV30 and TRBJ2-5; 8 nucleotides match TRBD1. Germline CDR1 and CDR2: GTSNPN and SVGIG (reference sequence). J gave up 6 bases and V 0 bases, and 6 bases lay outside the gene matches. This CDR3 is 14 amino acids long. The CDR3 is CAWSVPGGLKTQYF. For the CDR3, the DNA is TGTGCCTGGAGTGTACCAGGGGGCCTAAAGACCCAGTACTTC.

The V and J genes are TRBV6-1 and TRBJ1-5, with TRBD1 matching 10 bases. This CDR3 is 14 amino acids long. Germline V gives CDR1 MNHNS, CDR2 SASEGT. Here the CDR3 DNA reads TGTGCTACTAGGGTGGGACAGGGGTATGTGGGCCAGCATTTT. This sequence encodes CATRVGQGYVGQHF.

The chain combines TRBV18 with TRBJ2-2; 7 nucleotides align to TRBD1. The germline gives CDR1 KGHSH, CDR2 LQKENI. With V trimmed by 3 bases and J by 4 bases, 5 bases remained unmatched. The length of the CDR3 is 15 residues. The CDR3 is CASSPLRGPTGELFF. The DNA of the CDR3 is TGTGCCAGCTCACCTCTTAGGGGGCCCACCGGGGAGCTGTTTTTT.

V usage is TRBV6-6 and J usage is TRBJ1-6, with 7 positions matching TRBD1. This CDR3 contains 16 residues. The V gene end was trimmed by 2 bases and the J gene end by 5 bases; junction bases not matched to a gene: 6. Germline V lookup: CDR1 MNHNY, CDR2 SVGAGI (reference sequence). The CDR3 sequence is CASSYPRDSDNSPLHF. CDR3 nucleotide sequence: TGTGCCAGCAGTTACCCAAGGGACAGCGATAATTCACCCCTCCACTTT.

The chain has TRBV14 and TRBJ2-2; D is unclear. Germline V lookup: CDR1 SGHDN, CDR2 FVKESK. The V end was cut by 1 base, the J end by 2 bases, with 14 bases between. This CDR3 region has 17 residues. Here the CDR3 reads CASSQGRIRVNTGELFF. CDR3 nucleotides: TGTGCCAGCAGCCAAGGCAGAATCCGAGTTAACACCGGGGAGCTGTTTTTT.

CDR3: CASSVSGSGAGELFF. The CDR3 bases are TGTGCCAGCAGCGTTAGCGGGAGTGGGGCCGGGGAGCTGTTTTTT. The rearrangement joins TRBV9 to TRBJ2-2; 9 nucleotides agree with TRBD2. The CDR3 totals 15 residues. The V and J ends lost 2 bases and 6 bases, in that order; junction bases with no gene match: 5. CDR1 is SGDLS and CDR2 is YYNGEE in the germline V gene.

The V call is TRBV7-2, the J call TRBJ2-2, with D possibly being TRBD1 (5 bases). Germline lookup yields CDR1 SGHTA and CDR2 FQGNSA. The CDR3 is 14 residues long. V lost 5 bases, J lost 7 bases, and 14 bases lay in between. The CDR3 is CASSRYRSGGELFF. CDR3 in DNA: TGTGCCAGCAGCAGATACAGGTCCGGCGGGGAGCTGTTTTTT.

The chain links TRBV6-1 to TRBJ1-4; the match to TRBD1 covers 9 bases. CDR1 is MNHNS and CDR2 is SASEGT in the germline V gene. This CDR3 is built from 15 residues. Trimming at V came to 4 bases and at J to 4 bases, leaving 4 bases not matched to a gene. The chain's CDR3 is CASSGGTGLNEKLFF. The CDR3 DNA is TGTGCCAGCAGTGGGGGGACAGGGCTTAATGAAAAACTGTTTTTT.

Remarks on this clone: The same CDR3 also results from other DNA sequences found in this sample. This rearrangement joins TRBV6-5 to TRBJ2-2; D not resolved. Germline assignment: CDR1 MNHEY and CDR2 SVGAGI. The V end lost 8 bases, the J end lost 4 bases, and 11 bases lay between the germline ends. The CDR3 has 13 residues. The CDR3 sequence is CASSTPGTGELFF. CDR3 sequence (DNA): TGTGCCAGCTCCACCCCCGGCACCGGGGAGCTGTTTTTT.

The CDR3 loop reads CASSLKSTRPDNEQFF. CDR3 coding DNA: TGTGCCAGCAGCTTAAAAAGCACCAGGCCCGACAATGAGCAGTTCTTC. The chain links TRBV7-9 to TRBJ2-1; D not certain. The CDR3 has 16 residues. The V end was cut by 2 bases, the J end by 5 bases, with 16 bases between. Per germline, CDR1 SEHNR and CDR2 FQNEAQ (reference sequence).

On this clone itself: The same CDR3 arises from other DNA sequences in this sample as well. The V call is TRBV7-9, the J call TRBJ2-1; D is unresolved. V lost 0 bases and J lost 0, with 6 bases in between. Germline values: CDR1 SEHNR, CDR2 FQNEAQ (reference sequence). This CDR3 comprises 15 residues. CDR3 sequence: CASSLAVGSYNEQFF. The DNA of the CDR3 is TGTGCCAGCAGCTTAGCTGTGGGCTCCTACAATGAGCAGTTCTTC.

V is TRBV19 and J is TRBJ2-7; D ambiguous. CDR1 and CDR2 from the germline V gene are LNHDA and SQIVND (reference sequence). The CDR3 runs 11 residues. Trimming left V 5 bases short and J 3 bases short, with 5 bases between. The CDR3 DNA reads TGTGCCAGTAGTGCCAACTACGAGCAGTACTTC. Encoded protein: CASSANYEQYF.

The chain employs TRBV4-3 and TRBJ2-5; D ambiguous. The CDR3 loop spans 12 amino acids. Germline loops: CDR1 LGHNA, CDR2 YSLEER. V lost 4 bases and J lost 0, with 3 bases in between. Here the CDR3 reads CASSRYQETQYF. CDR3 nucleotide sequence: TGCGCCAGCAGCCGGTACCAAGAGACCCAGTACTTC.